These 3 T cell receptor beta chains were all obtained from the same sample, sequenced in a study of T cell clonotyping in hematopoietic cell transplantation. Measured with immunoSEQ multiplex PCR; TCRdb has only the in-frame clones, and not every one. This table holds 12,000 to 15,000 clones, about nine tenths found once. Sample: PBMCs, taken 100 days after allogeneic stem cell transplant. These receptors were taken from a male patient aged 45-59 years who had an allogeneic stem cell transplant from an unrelated donor, so T cells may come from the graft donor. Some clones in this sample may be carry-over from other donors' samples.

This sequence joins TRBV29-1 and TRBJ2-7; D unclear. The CDR3 totals 12 residues. Germline V lookup: CDR1 SQVTM, CDR2 ANQGSEA. Trimming removed 4 bases at V and 3 bases at J, with 10 bases between. CDR3 region: CSVAAGDYEQYF. CDR3 bases: TGCAGCGTTGCGGCAGGTGACTACGAGCAGTACTTC.

The chain has TRBV9 and TRBJ1-2, with 8 bases identical to TRBD1. This CDR3 is 15 amino acids long. Trimming took 4 bases from V and 4 from J; bases not matched to a gene: 9. CDR1 is SGDLS, CDR2 YYNGEE, per germline. CDR3 in amino acids: CASSLRQGQAYGYTF. CDR3 in DNA: TGTGCCAGCAGCTTGCGACAGGGACAGGCCTATGGCTACACCTTC. Looking up the rest from reference TRBV9 and TRBJ1-2 gives the full variable domain: DSGVTQTPKHLITATGQRVTLRCSPRSGDLSVYWYQQSLDQGLQFLIQYYNGEERAKGNILERFSAQQFPDLHSELNLSSLELGDSALYFCASSLRQGQAYGYTFGSGTRLTVV.

This clone came up a few times. V usage is TRBV9 and J usage is TRBJ2-1, with 13 bases matching TRBD2. Germline V gives CDR1 SGDLS, CDR2 YYNGEE. Germline trimming cut 6 bases from V and 8 bases from J; bases unmatched to any gene: 5. The CDR3 has 14 amino acids. The CDR3 loop is CASKRTSGSDEQFF. The CDR3 coding sequence is TGTGCCAGCAAGAGGACTAGCGGGAGCGATGAGCAGTTCTTC.